The rows below give T cell receptor beta chains drawn from one sample of a study of graft-versus-host responses after intestinal transplantation. Generated by immunoSEQ multiplex PCR, the TCRdb table keeps only in-frame clones and is missing some. The table has almost 20,000 clones, approximately 89% seen once. The sample here was PBMCs, taken 220 to 240 days after intestinal transplant. All receptors come from a human patient who received an intestinal transplant, so some T cells may come from the graft donor. Both conserved end residues are part of each CDR3. The D gene is left open where the match is weak. Clone size is shown for a subset of rows, as once, few, many or a class of expanded clone.

d_call	j_call	clone_size	v_call	cdr3_nt	cdr3_aa
TRBD2	TRBJ2-1	NA	TRBV6-1	TGTGCCAGCAGTGAAGTAGCGGGGGGGTACAATGAGCAGTTCTTC	CASSEVAGGYNEQFF
TRBD1	TRBJ2-3	NA	TRBV5-4	TGTGCCAGCAGCTGGATAGACAGGGGAGTTGATACGCAGTATTTT	CASSWIDRGVDTQYF
NA	TRBJ2-7	NA	TRBV14	TGTGCCAGCAGCCCTCGGGCGGGGATTGCCTACGAGCAGTACTTC	CASSPRAGIAYEQYF
TRBD1	TRBJ2-7	NA	TRBV4-1	TGCGCCAGCAGCCACAGAAATCCCCCGAGGACAGGGGAATCCTCAGCCCGCTACGAGCAGTACTTC	CASSHRNPPRTGESSARYEQYF
NA	TRBJ1-2	NA	TRBV18	TGTGCCAGCTCACCAAAGAGGGGGGGCCCTGGCTACACCTTC	CASSPKRGGPGYTF
NA	TRBJ1-1	NA	TRBV7-8	TGTGCCAGCAGCTTTGGGGGACCCACTGAAGCTTTCTTT	CASSFGGPTEAFF
TRBD1	TRBJ1-5	NA	TRBV4-1	TGCGCCAGCAGCCTGGGGACAGGGTGGGATCAGCCCCAGCATTTT	CASSLGTGWDQPQHF
TRBD2	TRBJ2-2	once	TRBV7-6	TGTGCCAGCAGCCCCCGGACTAGCGGGGGGGCTGGCACCGGGGAGCTGTTTTTT	CASSPRTSGGAGTGELFF
NA	TRBJ2-3	NA	TRBV6-4	TGTGCCAGCAGTGAAGGGGGCACAGATACGCAGTATTTT	CASSEGGTDTQYF
TRBD1	TRBJ1-1	NA	TRBV9	TGTGCCAGCAGCGTATACAGGGGAATGAACACTGAAGCTTTCTTT	CASSVYRGMNTEAFF
NA	TRBJ2-2	NA	TRBV5-6	TGTGCCAGCAGCATCCGGGACGGAGGCTTCGGGGAGCTGTTTTTT	CASSIRDGGFGELFF
NA	TRBJ2-1	NA	TRBV11-2	TGTGCCAGCAGCTTTTCCAGGGAGAGTGAGCAGTTCTTC	CASSFSRESEQFF
TRBD1	TRBJ2-4	NA	TRBV7-2	TGTGCCAGCAGCCTTACCGACAGGGGGCGGATGGTGGACATTCAGTACTTC	CASSLTDRGRMVDIQYF
TRBD1	TRBJ1-2	once	TRBV19	TGTGCCAGTAGTTACCGACAGGGAGCCCTTGAGGCTAACTATGGCTACACCTTC	CASSYRQGALEANYGYTF
TRBD1	TRBJ1-2	NA	TRBV10-2	TGCGCCAGCAGTACTACCAGGGGGGATAATGGCTACACCTTC	CASSTTRGDNGYTF
TRBD2	TRBJ2-5	NA	TRBV4-1	TGCGCCAGCAGCCCTAATGGTGGGGGGGGTCCGTACCAAGAGACCCAGTACTTC	CASSPNGGGGPYQETQYF
TRBD1	TRBJ1-1	NA	TRBV2	TGTGCCAGCAGACCCTCGACAGGGCCTCCTAGAGGAGCTTTCTTT	CASRPSTGPPRGAFF
TRBD2	TRBJ2-2	NA	TRBV5-1	TGCGCCAGCAGCTTGGAAGGGAGCGGGGGCACCGGGGAGCTGTTTTTT	CASSLEGSGGTGELFF
NA	TRBJ2-3	NA	TRBV4-1	TGCGCCAGCAGCCAAGACACCCATACGCAGTATTTT	CASSQDTHTQYF
TRBD1	TRBJ1-5	NA	TRBV5-1	TGCGCCAGCAGCTTGGTTACAGGGGTGGATCAGCCCCAGCATTTT	CASSLVTGVDQPQHF
NA	TRBJ2-7	NA	TRBV11-2	TGTGCCAGCAGCTTTCGACAGGCCTTAAGGAGCTCCTACGAGCAGTACTTC	CASSFRQALRSSYEQYF
NA	TRBJ2-2	NA	TRBV7-9	TGTGCCAGCAGCTTAGTAGGACATTTCACCGGGGAGCTGTTTTTT	CASSLVGHFTGELFF
NA	TRBJ1-1	NA	TRBV5-1	TGCGCCAGCAGGGGAGGAGGTCCTGAAGCTTTCTTT	CASRGGGPEAFF
TRBD1	TRBJ2-7	NA	TRBV14	TGTGCCAGCAGCCAAGGGACAGGGGGCTCCTACGAGCAGTACTTC	CASSQGTGGSYEQYF
NA	TRBJ2-2	NA	TRBV27	TGTGCCAGCAGTTCAGTGGGGGGGCGCGGGGAGCTGTTTTTT	CASSSVGGRGELFF
TRBD1	TRBJ1-3	few	TRBV27	TGTGCCAGCAGTTTATCGACAGGGGCGGTTAACACCATATATTTT	CASSLSTGAVNTIYF
NA	TRBJ2-2	few	TRBV7-9	TGTGCCAGCAGCCCAGACTCCGGGGAGCTGTTTTTT	CASSPDSGELFF
NA	TRBJ2-5	NA	TRBV20-1	TGCAGTGCTAGATCGGTAGAGACCCAGTACTTC	CSARSVETQYF
TRBD2	TRBJ2-1	NA	TRBV4-2	TGTGCCAACAACCAAGACGGCGGGGGAGACAATGAGCAGTTCTTC	CANNQDGGGDNEQFF
TRBD2	TRBJ2-7	NA	TRBV7-9	TGTGCCAGCAGGGCTAGTCGGGAGGACGAGCAGTACTTC	CASRASREDEQYF
NA	TRBJ2-1	NA	TRBV19	TGTGCCAGTAGGGACCCCAATGAGCAGTTCTTC	CASRDPNEQFF
NA	TRBJ2-3	once	TRBV27	TGTGCCAGCAGTCCAAGCCAAGGGCCAGATACGCAGTATTTT	CASSPSQGPDTQYF
NA	TRBJ2-2	NA	TRBV5-1	TGCGCCAGCGGAGACGGGGAGCACACCGGGGAGCTGTTTTTT	CASGDGEHTGELFF